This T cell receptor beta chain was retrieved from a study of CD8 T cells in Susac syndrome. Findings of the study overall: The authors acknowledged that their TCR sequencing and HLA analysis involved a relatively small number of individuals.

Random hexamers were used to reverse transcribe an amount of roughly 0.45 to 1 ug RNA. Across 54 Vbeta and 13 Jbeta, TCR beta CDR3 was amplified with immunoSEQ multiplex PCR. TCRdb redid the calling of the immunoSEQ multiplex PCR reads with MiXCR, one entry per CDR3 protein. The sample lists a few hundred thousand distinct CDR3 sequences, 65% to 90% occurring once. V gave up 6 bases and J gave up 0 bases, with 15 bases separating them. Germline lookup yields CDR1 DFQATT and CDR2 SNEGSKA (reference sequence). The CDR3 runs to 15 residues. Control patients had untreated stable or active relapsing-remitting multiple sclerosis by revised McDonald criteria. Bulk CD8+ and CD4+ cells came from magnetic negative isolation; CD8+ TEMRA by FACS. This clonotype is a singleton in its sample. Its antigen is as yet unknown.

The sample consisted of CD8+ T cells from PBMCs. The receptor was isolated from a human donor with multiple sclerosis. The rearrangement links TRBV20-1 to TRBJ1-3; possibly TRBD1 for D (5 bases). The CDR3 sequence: CSATPQVSSGNTIYF. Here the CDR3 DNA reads TGCAGTGCAACCCCACAGGTTAGCTCTGGAAACACCATATATTTT.